The 17 T cell receptor beta chains presented below share a single source sample, sequenced in a study of CD8 T cells in Susac syndrome. An input of roughly 0.5 to 1 ug of RNA was subjected to reverse transcription using random hexamers. Each CDR3 protein gets one entry after TCRdb re-called the immunoSEQ multiplex PCR reads with MiXCR. The repertoire has about 90,000 distinct CDR3 sequences, roughly 96% of them found once; the top ten carry around 0.62%. Sequenced material: CD8+ T cells from PBMCs. These receptors all come from a human donor with Susac syndrome.

The J gene is TRBJ1-6, the V gene TRBV7-2; TRBD1 matches at 8 bases. This CDR3 contains 18 residues. The V segment lost 5 bases and the J segment 7 bases; nucleotides outside the gene matches: 16. CDR1 and CDR2 from the germline V gene are SGHTA and FQGNSA. CDR3 coding DNA: TGTGCCAGCAGCCGGAGGGGAATACGACAGGGGAGAAATTCACCCCTCCACTTT. Amino acids: CASSRRGIRQGRNSPLHF.

The chain joins TRBV27 to TRBJ1-2; tentative D call: TRBD1 (5 bases). This CDR3 is 14 amino acids long. CDR1 MNHEY and CDR2 SMNVEV come from the germline V gene (reference sequence). Trimming took 2 bases from V and 4 from J, leaving 11 bases between them. The CDR3 DNA reads as TGTGCCAGCAGTTTACGGCTGGGGCCCTATGGCTACACCTTC. Residues: CASSLRLGPYGYTF.

This sequence joins TRBV20-1 and TRBJ2-5; 12 nucleotides match TRBD2. The CDR3 extends over 15 amino acids. CDR1 and CDR2 (germline): DFQATT, SNEGSKA (reference sequence). Trimming cost V 6 bases and J 5 bases; bases outside gene matches: 10. The CDR3: CSARTSGIPWETQYF. The CDR3 DNA reads TGCAGTGCGCGGACTAGCGGGATTCCATGGGAGACCCAGTACTTC.

The V gene is TRBV10-3, the J gene TRBJ2-7; D remains unclear. Germline lookup yields CDR1 ENHRY and CDR2 SYGVKD. Between the trimmed V and J ends, which lost 3 bases and 4 bases, there was a span of 4 bases. CDR3 length equals 11 residues. The CDR3 loop is CAISDGYEQYF. CDR3 nucleotides: TGTGCCATCAGTGATGGGTACGAGCAGTACTTC.

This clonotype has just one count. This chain joins TRBV30 and TRBJ2-7, with 11 positions matching TRBD1. The CDR3 runs 12 residues. V trimming: 5 bases; J trimming: 3 bases; junction bases outside the gene matches: 0. CDR1 GTSNPN and CDR2 SVGIG come from the germline V gene (reference sequence). This CDR3 reads CAWGTGGYEQYF. The DNA of the CDR3 is TGTGCCTGGGGGACAGGGGGCTACGAGCAGTACTTC.

This chain connects TRBV12-3 or TRBV12-4 to TRBJ2-7, with D hard to call. The CDR3 extends over 14 amino acids. Trimming took off 7 bases at V and 0 bases at J, with 13 bases between the two ends. The CDR3 region has the DNA TGTGCCAGCAAAGACGGCTTGAGCTCCTACGAGCAGTACTTC. It is translated as CASKDGLSSYEQYF.

V and J are TRBV20-1 and TRBJ1-2; the match to TRBD1 covers 9 bases. The ends lost 4 bases at V and 4 bases at J; junction bases unmatched: 10. Germline V gives CDR1 DFQATT, CDR2 SNEGSKA (reference sequence). CDR3 size: 15 residues. DNA of the CDR3: TGCAGTGCTATACAGGGGGCGGCTAATTCCTATGGCTACACCTTC. Encoded protein: CSAIQGAANSYGYTF.

V is TRBV29-1 and J is TRBJ2-1; D is possibly TRBD1 (6 bases). The CDR3 spans 14 residues. Germline V gene lookup returns CDR1 SQVTM and CDR2 ANQGSEA. V was trimmed by 5 bases and J by 7 bases, leaving 18 bases between them. The DNA for the CDR3 is TGCAGCGTTAACAGGGTTACAAGTGGTAATGAGCAGTTCTTC. Its translation: CSVNRVTSGNEQFF.

The rearrangement links TRBV5-1 to TRBJ1-2; D perhaps matches TRBD1 (5 bases). From germline, CDR1 is SGHRS and CDR2 YFSETQ. The V gene lost 4 bases and the J gene lost 6 bases, with 13 bases spanning the gap. This CDR3 spans 13 amino acids. CDR3 nucleotide sequence: TGCGCCAGCAGCGGTCAGGGAGGCCATGGCTACACCTTC. It codes for CASSGQGGHGYTF. Using reference TRBV5-1 and TRBJ1-2 for the parts outside the CDR3, the full variable domain is KAGVTQTPRYLIKTRGQQVTLSCSPISGHRSVSWYQQTPGQGLQFLFEYFSETQRNKGNFPGRFSGRQFSNSRSEMNVSTLELGDSALYLCASSGQGGHGYTFGSGTRLTVV.

This sequence joins TRBV28 and TRBJ1-2; TRBD1 matches 11 bases. V was clipped by 6 bases and J by 4 bases; unmatched bases: 4. Per the germline V gene, CDR1 is MDHEN and CDR2 is SYDVKM. The CDR3 extends over 14 amino acids. CDR3 loop: CASSPGTGGYGYTF. CDR3 nucleotide sequence: TGTGCCAGCAGCCCTGGGACAGGGGGCTATGGCTACACCTTC.

This chain links TRBV13 with TRBJ1-2; no reliable D call. The CDR3 has 14 amino acids. The germline V gene has CDR1 PRHDT and CDR2 FYEKMQ (reference sequence). Trimming took off 0 bases at V and 6 bases at J, with 11 bases between the two ends. The CDR3 region is CASSLGGATDGYTF. CDR3 in DNA: TGTGCCAGCAGCTTAGGTGGAGCTACGGATGGCTACACCTTC.

V usage is TRBV19 and J usage is TRBJ2-7; 9 bases are shared with TRBD1. The germline V gene encodes CDR1 LNHDA and CDR2 SQIVND (reference sequence). With 5 bases clipped from V and 9 bases from J, the junction kept 8 bases outside the gene matches. The CDR3 consists of 13 residues. The DNA for the CDR3 is TGTGCCAGTAGTCCGGGACAGGGAGGAAGGCAGTACTTC. The encoded protein is CASSPGQGGRQYF.

The chain joins TRBV27 to TRBJ2-7, with D unclear. V gave up 3 bases and J gave up 5 bases, with 14 bases separating them. CDR3 length: 14 amino acids. Germline CDR1 and CDR2: MNHEY and SMNVEV (reference sequence). The CDR3 loop reads CASSLGLAADEQYF. CDR3 coding DNA: TGTGCCAGCAGTTTGGGTCTGGCCGCGGACGAGCAGTACTTC.

The V gene is TRBV20-1, the J gene TRBJ2-7; maybe TRBD2 (5 bases). The CDR3 consists of 13 residues. Trimming stripped 0 bases from V and 3 bases from J, with 9 bases between. Germline assignment: CDR1 DFQATT and CDR2 SNEGSKA (reference sequence). The CDR3 coding sequence is TGCAGTGCTAGAGATCGGGATTTCTACGAGCAGTACTTC. Residues: CSARDRDFYEQYF.

The chain uses TRBV15 and TRBJ1-3; no definite D call. CDR1 and CDR2 from the germline V gene are LNHNV and YYDKDF (reference sequence). V lost 1 base and J 1 base, leaving 8 bases between the germline ends. The CDR3 loop spans 15 amino acids. CDR3 bases: TGTGCCACCAGCAGAGTAATGGTATCTGGAAACACCATATATTTT. Its translation is CATSRVMVSGNTIYF.

This clonotype came up a few times. CDR3 residues: CASSSEGLAVLEQYF. For the CDR3, the DNA is TGTGCCAGCAGCTCGGAGGGACTAGCGGTTCTAGAGCAGTACTTC. The genes are TRBV7-2 and TRBJ2-7; 11 bases line up with TRBD2. The J segment lost 7 bases and the V segment lost 4 bases, leaving 9 bases of the junction unmatched. Germline lookup yields CDR1 SGHTA and CDR2 FQGNSA. The CDR3 runs to 15 residues.

This rearrangement joins TRBV28 to TRBJ2-1; TRBD1 agrees at 9 bases. CDR3 size: 15 residues. Trimming took 6 bases from V and 5 from J; bases not matched to a gene: 8. CDR1 MDHEN and CDR2 SYDVKM come from the germline V gene. In nucleotides, the CDR3 is TGTGCCAGCAGAGAGTCGACAGGGGGAAACAATGAGCAGTTCTTC. This codes for CASRESTGGNNEQFF.